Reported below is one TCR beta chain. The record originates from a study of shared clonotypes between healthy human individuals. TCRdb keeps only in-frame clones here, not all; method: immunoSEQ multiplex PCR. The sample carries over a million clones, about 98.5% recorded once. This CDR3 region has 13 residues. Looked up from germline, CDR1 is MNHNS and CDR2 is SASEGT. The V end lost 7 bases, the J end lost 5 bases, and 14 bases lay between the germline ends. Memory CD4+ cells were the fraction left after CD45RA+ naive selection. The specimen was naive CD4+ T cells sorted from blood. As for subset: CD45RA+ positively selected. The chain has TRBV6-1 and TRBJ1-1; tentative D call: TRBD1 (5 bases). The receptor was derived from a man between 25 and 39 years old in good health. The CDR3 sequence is CASKASGGTEAFF. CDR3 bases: TGTGCCAGCAAGGCGTCCGGGGGGACTGAAGCTTTCTTT.